A selection of T cell receptor beta chains follows, all from one sample in a study of blood T cells in healthy people across ages. One entry per CDR3 protein results from TCRdb running MiXCR on the 5' RACE reads. The repertoire has around 1.5 million distinct CDR3 sequences, approximately 59% of them found once; the top ten carry approximately 7%. Sample: blood. These receptors were collected from a man aged 18 to 29 in good health. The conserved cysteine and the conserved F or W are not part of the CDR3 here. The order of the fields is clone size, V gene, J gene, CDR3 protein. Not all rows give a size; the values are once, few, many and, for expanded clones, a class.

>once|TRBV20-1|TRBJ2-5
SARPLAGIETQY
>NA|TRBV18|TRBJ2-7
ASSGPGQGGEQY
>NA|TRBV20-1|TRBJ2-5
SASYSRETQY
>NA|TRBV12-3/TRBV12-4|TRBJ2-1
ASIPLAGFYNEQF
>NA|TRBV24-1|TRBJ2-1
ATETTSGVRHEQF
>NA|TRBV4-2|TRBJ1-5
ASSQLRDQPQH
>NA|TRBV9|TRBJ1-2
ASRKTDRGVYGYT
>once|TRBV7-2|TRBJ2-7
ASSLGSGPNCEQY
>few|TRBV10-3|TRBJ1-5
AISDGTTDQPQH
>once|TRBV18|TRBJ1-6
ASSPDSSLIPPLH
>NA|TRBV7-2|TRBJ2-1
ASSHGLNEQF
>NA|TRBV6-2/TRBV6-3|TRBJ2-1
ASTPGQIHNEQF
>few|TRBV29-1|TRBJ2-7
SVDTGTYEQY
>NA|TRBV29-1|TRBJ1-2
SAQGVGEFYGYT
>NA|TRBV7-2|NA
ASSPFRDRWGTQY
>NA|TRBV5-4|NA
ASSLQTSGDPYNEQY
>NA|TRBV7-9|NA
ASIAQAQGECEQY
>NA|TRBV12-3/TRBV12-4|TRBJ2-3
ASSVVSVDTQY
>NA|TRBV5-1|TRBJ2-1
ASRGYISYNEQF
>NA|TRBV6-4|TRBJ2-1
ASSGSSGGDYNEQF
>NA|TRBV20-1|TRBJ2-7
SASQRGLAASYEQY
>NA|TRBV4-2|TRBJ2-7
ASSPFLQRGPYEQY
>NA|TRBV12-3/TRBV12-4|TRBJ2-3
ASTDLAGSTDTQY